The subject of this entry is one T cell receptor beta chain. Original analysis: Reference gene primers were amplified, and this amplification served to estimate nucleated cell counts. The protocol was immunoSEQ multiplex PCR, while the TCRdb copy is restricted to in-frame clones and leaves out a portion. For V, J and clone size, that table is used; D and trimming come from the DNA. This sample yields about 340,000 clones, of which around four fifths are seen a single time; almost 3% belongs to the top ten. This specimen comes from a study of blood T cell repertoires in COVID-19. Across the study: Researchers got acute and convalescent COVID-19 samples from the United States, Italy and Spain. PBMCs, B-cell-depleted T cells, or T cells provided the cDNA or gDNA that made up the material.

Specimen: peripheral blood. The clonotype comes from a young man with active or convalescent COVID-19.

CDR3 nucleotide sequence: TGTGCCAGCAGCTTGCCGCCGGGACACGGGAACAATGAGCAGTTCTTC. This translates into CASSLPPGHGNNEQFF. The V and J genes are TRBV5-4 and TRBJ2-1, with a possible D match to TRBD1 (6 bases). The V gene lost 1 base and the J gene lost 5 bases, with 16 bases spanning the gap. The CDR3 spans 16 residues. The germline V gene encodes CDR1 SGHNT and CDR2 YYREEE (reference sequence).